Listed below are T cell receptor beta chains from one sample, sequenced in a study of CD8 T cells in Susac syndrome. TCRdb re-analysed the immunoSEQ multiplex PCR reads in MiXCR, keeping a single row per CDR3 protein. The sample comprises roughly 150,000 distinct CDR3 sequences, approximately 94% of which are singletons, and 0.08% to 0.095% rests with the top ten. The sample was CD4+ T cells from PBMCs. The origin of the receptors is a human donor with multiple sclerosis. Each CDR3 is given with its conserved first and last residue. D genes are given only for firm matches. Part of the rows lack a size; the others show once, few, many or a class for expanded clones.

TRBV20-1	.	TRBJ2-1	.	TGCAGTGCTAGAGTTCCGGGCCTCAACAATGAGCAGTTCTTC	CSARVPGLNNEQFF
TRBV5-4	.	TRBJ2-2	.	TGTGCCAGCAGCCTCGCAGGGGCCCACAAGTTCGCGAACACCGGGGAGCTGTTTTTT	CASSLAGAHKFANTGELFF
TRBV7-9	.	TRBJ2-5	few	TGTGCCAGCAGCCCATCTCAAGAGACCCAGTACTTC	CASSPSQETQYF
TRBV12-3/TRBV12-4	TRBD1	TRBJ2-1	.	TGTGCCAGCAGTTCGAGCGAGGGGGCCGCGCAGTTCTTC	CASSSSEGAAQFF
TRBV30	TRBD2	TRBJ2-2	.	TGTGCCTGGACGGGACTAGCAGCGATGAACACCGGGGAGCTGTTTTTT	CAWTGLAAMNTGELFF
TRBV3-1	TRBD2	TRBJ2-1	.	TGTGCCAGCAGCCAAGATCCTGGAGGGGCGGGAGGGCCCTACAATGAGCAGTTCTTC	CASSQDPGGAGGPYNEQFF
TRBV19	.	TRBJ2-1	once	TGTGCCAGCAGAGGGGGACACAATGAGCAGTTCTTC	CASRGGHNEQFF
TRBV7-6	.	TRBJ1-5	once	TGTGCCAGCAGCCGACGTGAGGCGGGCCAGCCCCAGCATTTT	CASSRREAGQPQHF
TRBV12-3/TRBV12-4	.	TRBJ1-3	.	TGTGCCAGCAGCCCTCGCTCTGGAAACACCATATATTTT	CASSPRSGNTIYF
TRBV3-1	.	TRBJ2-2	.	TGTGCCAGCAGCCAAGATAAAGGGTCTGGGGAGCTGTTTTTT	CASSQDKGSGELFF
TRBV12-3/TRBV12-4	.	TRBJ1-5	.	TGTGCCAGCAGAGTTGGGGGTTTCCAGCCCCAGCATTTT	CASRVGGFQPQHF
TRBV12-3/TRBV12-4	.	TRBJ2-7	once	TGTGCCAGCAGTTGGCAGAGATACGAGCAGTACTTC	CASSWQRYEQYF
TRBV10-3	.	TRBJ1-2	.	TGTGCCATCAGTGAAAGGACAGCCTCGGAGGACACCTTC	CAISERTASEDTF
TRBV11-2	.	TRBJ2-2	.	TGTGCCAGCAGCTTTCGCGTTCGACAGGACACCGGGGAGCTGTTTTTT	CASSFRVRQDTGELFF
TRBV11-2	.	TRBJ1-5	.	TGTGCCAGCAGCTTAGGAGCAGGGTATAGCAATCAGCCCCAGCATTTT	CASSLGAGYSNQPQHF
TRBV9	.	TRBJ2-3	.	TGTGCCAGCAGCGAGGACCCTGGGGATACGCAGTATTTT	CASSEDPGDTQYF
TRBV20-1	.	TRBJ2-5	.	TGCAGTGCAGGAAATCGCCAAGAGACCCAGTACTTC	CSAGNRQETQYF
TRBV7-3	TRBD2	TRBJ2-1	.	TGTGCCAGCAGCTTAAAATCCATCGGGGCAGCGGGAGGGCTGGTAAATGAGCAGTTCTTC	CASSLKSIGAAGGLVNEQFF
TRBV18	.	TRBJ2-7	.	TGTGCCAGCTCATCTCCAATGGAGCAGTACTTC	CASSSPMEQYF
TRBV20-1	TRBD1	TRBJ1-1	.	TGCAGTGCCTCTACAGGGGGCACTGAAGCTTTCTTT	CSASTGGTEAFF
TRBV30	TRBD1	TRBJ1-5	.	TGTGCCTGGAGTGTTGGGGACAGACAAAATCAGCCCCAGCATTTT	CAWSVGDRQNQPQHF
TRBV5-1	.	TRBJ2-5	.	TGCGCCAGCAGCTTGACAGATTGGAAAGAGACCCAGTACTTC	CASSLTDWKETQYF
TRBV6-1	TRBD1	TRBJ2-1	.	TGTGCCAGCAGCCAAGCCGGGACAGACAACAATGAGCAGTTCTTC	CASSQAGTDNNEQFF
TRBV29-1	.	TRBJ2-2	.	TGCAGCGTTGAAGGTCAGGGGCTCGCCGGGGAGCTGTTTTTT	CSVEGQGLAGELFF
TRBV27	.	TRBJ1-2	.	TGTGCCAGCAGGCAAACAGGGAGCTATGGCTACACCTTC	CASRQTGSYGYTF
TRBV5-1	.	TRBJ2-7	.	TGCGCCACGTCCCGGGACATGGAAAACTACGAGCAGTACTTC	CATSRDMENYEQYF
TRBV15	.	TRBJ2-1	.	TGTGCCACCAGCAGAGCGATGGGGCATGAGCAGTTCTTC	CATSRAMGHEQFF
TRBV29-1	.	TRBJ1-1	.	TGCAGCGTTTCGATGGGACGGGCGAACACTGAAGCTTTCTTT	CSVSMGRANTEAFF
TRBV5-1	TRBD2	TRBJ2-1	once	TGCGCCAGCAGCTTCAGCCTAGCGGGAGCGGGTGAGCAGTTCTTC	CASSFSLAGAGEQFF
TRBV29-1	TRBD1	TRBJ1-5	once	TGCAGCGTTGTATCAGGGGGCAACCAGCCCCAGCATTTT	CSVVSGGNQPQHF
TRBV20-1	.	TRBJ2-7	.	TGCAGTGCAAGAAGGGGTTCAGGGCAGTACTTC	CSARRGSGQYF
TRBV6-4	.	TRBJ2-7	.	TGTGCCAGCTGGGCCCCCTACGAGCAGTACTTC	CASWAPYEQYF